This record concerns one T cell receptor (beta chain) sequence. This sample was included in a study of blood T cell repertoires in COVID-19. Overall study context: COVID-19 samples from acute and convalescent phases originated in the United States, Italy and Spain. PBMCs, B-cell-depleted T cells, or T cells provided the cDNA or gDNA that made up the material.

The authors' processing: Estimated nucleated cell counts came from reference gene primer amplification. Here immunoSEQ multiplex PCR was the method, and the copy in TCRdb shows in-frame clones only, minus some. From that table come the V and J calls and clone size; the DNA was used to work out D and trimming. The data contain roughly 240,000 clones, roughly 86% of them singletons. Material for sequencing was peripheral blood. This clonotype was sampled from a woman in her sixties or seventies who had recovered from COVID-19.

For the CDR3, the DNA is TGCAGTGCTAGTAACCCGAGAGGAGAGGTGGATACGCAGTATTTT. It specifies CSASNPRGEVDTQYF. The V gene is TRBV20-1, the J gene TRBJ2-3, with D unresolved. Germline CDR1 DFQATT, CDR2 SNEGSKA (reference sequence). Deletions cut 3 bases from V and 6 bases from J, with 19 bases between. The CDR3 is made up of 15 amino acids.